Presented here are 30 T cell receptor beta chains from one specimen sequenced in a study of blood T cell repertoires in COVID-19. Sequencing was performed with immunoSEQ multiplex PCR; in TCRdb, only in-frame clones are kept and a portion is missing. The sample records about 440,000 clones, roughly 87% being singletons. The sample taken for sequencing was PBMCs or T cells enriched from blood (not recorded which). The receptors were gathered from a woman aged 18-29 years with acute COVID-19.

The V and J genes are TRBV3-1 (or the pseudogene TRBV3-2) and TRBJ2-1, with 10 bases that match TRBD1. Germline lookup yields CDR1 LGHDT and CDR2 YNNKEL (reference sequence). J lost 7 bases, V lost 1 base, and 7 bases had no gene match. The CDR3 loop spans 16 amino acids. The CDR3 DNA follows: TGTGCCAGCAGCCAAGTATCCCGGGACAGGGGTAATGAGCAGTTCTTC. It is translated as CASSQVSRDRGNEQFF.

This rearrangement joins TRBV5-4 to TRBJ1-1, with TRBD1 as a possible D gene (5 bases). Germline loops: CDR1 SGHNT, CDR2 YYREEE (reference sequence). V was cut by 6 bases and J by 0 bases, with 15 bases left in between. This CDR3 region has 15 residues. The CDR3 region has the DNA TGTGCCAGCACCTTAAGGGGCAACATGAACACTGAAGCTTTCTTT. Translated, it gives CASTLRGNMNTEAFF.

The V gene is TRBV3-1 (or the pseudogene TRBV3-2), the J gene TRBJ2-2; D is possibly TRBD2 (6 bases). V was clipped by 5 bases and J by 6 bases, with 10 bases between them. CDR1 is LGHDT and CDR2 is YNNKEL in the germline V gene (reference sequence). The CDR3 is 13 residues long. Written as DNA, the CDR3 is TGTGCCAGCAGCACACTAGCCCCCGGGGAGCTGTTTTTT. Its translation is CASSTLAPGELFF.

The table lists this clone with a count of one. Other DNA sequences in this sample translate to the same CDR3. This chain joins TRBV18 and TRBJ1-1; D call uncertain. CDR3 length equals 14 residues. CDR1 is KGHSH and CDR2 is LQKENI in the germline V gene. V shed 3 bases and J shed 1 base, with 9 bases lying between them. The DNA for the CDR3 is TGTGCCAGCTCACCCGTTCGACAGAACACTGAAGCTTTCTTT. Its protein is CASSPVRQNTEAFF.

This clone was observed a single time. CDR3 DNA: TGTGCCAGCAGCTTGGGGACAGGCAACCGCCAGTACTTC. It encodes CASSLGTGNRQYF. The genes are TRBV7-8 and TRBJ2-5, with 8 nucleotides matching TRBD1. Germline V CDR1 and CDR2: SGHVS, FQNEAQ. CDR3 length equals 13 residues. V was clipped by 3 bases and J by 10 bases; unmatched bases: 7. Full variable domain (remainder filled in from reference TRBV7-8 and TRBJ2-5): GAGVSQSPRYKVAKRGQDVALRCDPISGHVSLFWYQQALGQGPEFLTYFQNEAQLDKSGLPSDRFFAERPEGSVSTLKIQRTQQEDSAVYLCASSLGTGNRQYFGPGTRLLVL.

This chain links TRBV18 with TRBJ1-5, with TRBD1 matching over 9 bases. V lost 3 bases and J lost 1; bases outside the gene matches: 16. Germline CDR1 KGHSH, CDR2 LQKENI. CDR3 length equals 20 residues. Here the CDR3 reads CASSPIGTGQGGKSNQPQHF. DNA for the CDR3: TGTGCCAGCTCACCTATAGGGACGGGACAGGGAGGAAAAAGCAATCAGCCCCAGCATTTT.

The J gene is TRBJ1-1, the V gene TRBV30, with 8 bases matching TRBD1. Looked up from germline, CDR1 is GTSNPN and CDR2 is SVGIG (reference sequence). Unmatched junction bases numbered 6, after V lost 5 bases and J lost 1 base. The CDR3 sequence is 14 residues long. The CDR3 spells CAWSRTGRNTEAFF. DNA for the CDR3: TGTGCCTGGTCCCGGACAGGGAGGAACACTGAAGCTTTCTTT.

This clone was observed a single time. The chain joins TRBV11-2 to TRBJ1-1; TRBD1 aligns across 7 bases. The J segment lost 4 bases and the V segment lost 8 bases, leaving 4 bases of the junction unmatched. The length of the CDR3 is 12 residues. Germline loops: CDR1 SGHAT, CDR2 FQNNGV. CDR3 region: CASRQGPTEAFF. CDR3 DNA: TGTGCCAGCCGACAGGGCCCCACTGAAGCTTTCTTT.

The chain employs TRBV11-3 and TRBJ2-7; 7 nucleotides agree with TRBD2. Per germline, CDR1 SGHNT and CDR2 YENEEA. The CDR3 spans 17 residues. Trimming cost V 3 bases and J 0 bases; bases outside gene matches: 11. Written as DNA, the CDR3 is TGTGCCAGCAGCTTGGGCGGGGAGCGGGGTTCCTCCTACGAGCAGTACTTC. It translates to CASSLGGERGSSYEQYF.

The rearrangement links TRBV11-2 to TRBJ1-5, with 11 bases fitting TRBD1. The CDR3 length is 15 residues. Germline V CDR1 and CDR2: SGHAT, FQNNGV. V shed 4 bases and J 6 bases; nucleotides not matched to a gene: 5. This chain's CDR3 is CASSSGQGAAQPQHF. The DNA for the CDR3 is TGTGCCAGCAGCTCAGGACAGGGGGCAGCTCAGCCCCAGCATTTT. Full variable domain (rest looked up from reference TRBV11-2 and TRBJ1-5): EAGVAQSPRYKIIEKRQSVAFWCNPISGHATLYWYQQILGQGPKLLIQFQNNGVVDDSQLPKDRFSAERLKGVDSTLKIQPAKLEDSAVYLCASSSGQGAAQPQHFGDGTRLSIL.

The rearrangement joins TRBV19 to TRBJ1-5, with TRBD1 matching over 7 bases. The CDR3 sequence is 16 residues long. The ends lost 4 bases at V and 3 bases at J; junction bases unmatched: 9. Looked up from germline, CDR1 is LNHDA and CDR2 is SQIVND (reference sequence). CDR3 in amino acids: CASSRRTGETNQPQHF. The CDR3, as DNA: TGTGCCAGTAGTAGGAGGACAGGCGAAACCAATCAGCCCCAGCATTTT.

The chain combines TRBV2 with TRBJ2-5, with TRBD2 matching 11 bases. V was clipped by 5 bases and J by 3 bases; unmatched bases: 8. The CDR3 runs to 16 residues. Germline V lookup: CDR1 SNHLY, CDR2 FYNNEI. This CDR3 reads CASSPRLAGTKETQYF. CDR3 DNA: TGTGCCAGCAGTCCACGACTAGCGGGAACCAAAGAGACCCAGTACTTC.

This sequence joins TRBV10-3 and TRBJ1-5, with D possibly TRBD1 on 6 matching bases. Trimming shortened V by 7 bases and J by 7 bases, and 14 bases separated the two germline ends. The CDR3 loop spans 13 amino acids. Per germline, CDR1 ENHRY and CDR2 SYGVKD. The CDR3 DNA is TGTGCCATCACCCCACAGGGTTACCAGCCCCAGCATTTT. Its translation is CAITPQGYQPQHF.

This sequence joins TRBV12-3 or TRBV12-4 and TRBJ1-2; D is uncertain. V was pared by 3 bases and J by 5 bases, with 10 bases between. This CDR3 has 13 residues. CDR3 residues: CASSLATGYGYTF. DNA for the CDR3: TGTGCCAGCAGTTTGGCGACGGGATATGGCTACACCTTC.

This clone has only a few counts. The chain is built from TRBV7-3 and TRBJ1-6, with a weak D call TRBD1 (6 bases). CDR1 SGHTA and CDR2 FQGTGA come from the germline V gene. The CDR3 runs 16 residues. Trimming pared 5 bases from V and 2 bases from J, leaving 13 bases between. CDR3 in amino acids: CASSLRGVAYNSPLHF. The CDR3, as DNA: TGTGCCAGCAGCCTAAGGGGGGTCGCCTATAATTCACCCCTCCACTTT.

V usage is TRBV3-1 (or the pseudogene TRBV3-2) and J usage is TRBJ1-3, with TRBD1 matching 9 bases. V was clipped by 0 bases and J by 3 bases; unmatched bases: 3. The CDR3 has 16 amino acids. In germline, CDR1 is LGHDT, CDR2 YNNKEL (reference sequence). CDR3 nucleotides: TGTGCCAGCAGCCAAGATCGGACAGGGGTTGGAAACACCATATATTTT. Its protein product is CASSQDRTGVGNTIYF.

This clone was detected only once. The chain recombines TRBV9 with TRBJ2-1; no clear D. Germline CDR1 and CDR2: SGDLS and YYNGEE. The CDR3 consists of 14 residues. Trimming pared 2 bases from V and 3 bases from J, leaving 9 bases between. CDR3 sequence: CASSVSANYNEQFF. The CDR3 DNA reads TGTGCCAGCAGCGTGAGCGCGAACTACAATGAGCAGTTCTTC.

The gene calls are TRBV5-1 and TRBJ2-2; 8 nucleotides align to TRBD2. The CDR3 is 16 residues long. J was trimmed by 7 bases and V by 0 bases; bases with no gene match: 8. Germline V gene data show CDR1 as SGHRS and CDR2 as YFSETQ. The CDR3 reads CASSLAGGQPHGELFF. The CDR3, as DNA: TGCGCCAGCAGCTTGGCGGGGGGGCAGCCTCACGGGGAGCTGTTTTTT.

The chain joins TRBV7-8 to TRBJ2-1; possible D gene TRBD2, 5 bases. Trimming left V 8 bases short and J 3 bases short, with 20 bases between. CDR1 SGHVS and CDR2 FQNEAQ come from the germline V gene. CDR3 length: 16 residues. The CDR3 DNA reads TGTGCCAGCTACTCTACTAGGGTAGGATACTACAATGAGCAGTTCTTC. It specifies CASYSTRVGYYNEQFF.

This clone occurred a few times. The CDR3: CASSEAKGGANRGTYEQYF. The CDR3 region has the DNA TGTGCCAGCAGTGAAGCTAAAGGCGGGGCCAACAGAGGGACCTACGAGCAGTACTTC. This chain links TRBV6-1 with TRBJ2-7; perhaps TRBD2 as D (6 bases). Trimming stripped 0 bases from V and 2 bases from J, with 23 bases between. The CDR3 loop spans 19 amino acids. Germline V gene data show CDR1 as MNHNS and CDR2 as SASEGT.

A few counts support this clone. The CDR3 DNA reads as TGCGCCAGCAGCCAAGTGGGGACAGGGGTCGCCTACGAGCAGTACTTC. Translated, it gives CASSQVGTGVAYEQYF. The rearrangement joins TRBV4-1 to TRBJ2-7; 10 nucleotides align to TRBD1. The ends lost 1 base at V and 2 bases at J; junction bases unmatched: 5. The CDR3 is 16 amino acids. CDR1 MGHRA and CDR2 YSYEKL come from the germline V gene.

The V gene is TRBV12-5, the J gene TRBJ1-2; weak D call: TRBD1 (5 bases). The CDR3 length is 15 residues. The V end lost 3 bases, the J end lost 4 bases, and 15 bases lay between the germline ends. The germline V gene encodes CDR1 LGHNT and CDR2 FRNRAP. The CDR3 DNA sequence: TGTGCTAGTGGTTTCGACAGCTCGCCTGGCTATGGCTACACCTTC. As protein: CASGFDSSPGYGYTF. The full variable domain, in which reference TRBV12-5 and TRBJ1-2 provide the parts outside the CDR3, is DARVTQTPRHKVTEMGQEVTMRCQPILGHNTVFWYRQTMMQGLELLAYFRNRAPLDDSGMPKDRFSAEMPDATLATLKIQPSEPRDSAVYFCASGFDSSPGYGYTFGSGTRLTVV.

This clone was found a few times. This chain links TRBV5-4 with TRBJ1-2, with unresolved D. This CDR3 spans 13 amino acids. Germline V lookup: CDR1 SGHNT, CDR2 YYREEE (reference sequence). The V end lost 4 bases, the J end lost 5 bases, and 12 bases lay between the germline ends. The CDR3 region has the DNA TGTGCCAGCAGCCCCGGGCGGGATTATGGCTACACCTTC. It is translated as CASSPGRDYGYTF.

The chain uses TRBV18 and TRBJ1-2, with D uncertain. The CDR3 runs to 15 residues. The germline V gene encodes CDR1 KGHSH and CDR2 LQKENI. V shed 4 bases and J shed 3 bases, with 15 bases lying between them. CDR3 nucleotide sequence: TGTGCCAGCTCACGCTCCGTGACTGGTGACTATGGCTACACCTTC. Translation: CASSRSVTGDYGYTF.

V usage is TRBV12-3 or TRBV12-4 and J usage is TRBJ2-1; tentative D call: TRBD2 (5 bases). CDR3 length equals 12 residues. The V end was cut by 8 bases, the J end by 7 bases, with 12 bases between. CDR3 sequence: CASGEFENEQFF. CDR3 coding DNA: TGTGCCAGCGGGGAGTTCGAGAATGAGCAGTTCTTC.

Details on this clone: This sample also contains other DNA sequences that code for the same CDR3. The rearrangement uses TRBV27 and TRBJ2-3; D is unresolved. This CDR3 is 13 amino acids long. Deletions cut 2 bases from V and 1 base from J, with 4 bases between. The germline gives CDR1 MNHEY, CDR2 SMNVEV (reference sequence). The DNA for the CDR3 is TGTGCCAGCAGTTTAGGAGGCACAGATACGCAGTATTTT. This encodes CASSLGGTDTQYF.

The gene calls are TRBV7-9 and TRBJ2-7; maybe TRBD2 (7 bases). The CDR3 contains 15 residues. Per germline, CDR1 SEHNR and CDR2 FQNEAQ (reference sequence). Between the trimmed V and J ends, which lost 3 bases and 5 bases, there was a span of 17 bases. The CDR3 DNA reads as TGTGCCAGCAGCTTTAGAGGCAGGGGAGGGGACGAGCAGTACTTC. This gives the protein CASSFRGRGGDEQYF.

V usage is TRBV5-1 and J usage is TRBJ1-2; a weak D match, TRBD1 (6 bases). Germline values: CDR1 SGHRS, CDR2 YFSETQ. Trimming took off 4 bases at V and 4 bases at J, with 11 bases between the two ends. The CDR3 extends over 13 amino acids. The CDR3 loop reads CASSPGHLYGYTF. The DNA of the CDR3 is TGCGCCAGCAGCCCGGGACACCTCTATGGCTACACCTTC.

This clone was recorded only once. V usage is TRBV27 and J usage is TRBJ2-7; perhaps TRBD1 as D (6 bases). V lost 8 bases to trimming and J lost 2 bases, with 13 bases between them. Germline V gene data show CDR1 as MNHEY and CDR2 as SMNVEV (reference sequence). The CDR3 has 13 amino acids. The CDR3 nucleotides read TGTGCCAGCTTAAACAGGGACACCTACGAGCAGTACTTC. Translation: CASLNRDTYEQYF.

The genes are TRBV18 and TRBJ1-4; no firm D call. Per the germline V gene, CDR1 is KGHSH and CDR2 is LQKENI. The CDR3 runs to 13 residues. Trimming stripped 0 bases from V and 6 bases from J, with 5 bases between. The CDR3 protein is CASSPPSDEKLFF. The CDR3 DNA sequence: TGTGCCAGCTCACCACCGTCGGATGAAAAACTGTTTTTT.